A selection of T cell receptor beta chains follows, all from one sample in a study of cytomegalovirus exposure and HLA in healthy donors. Using immunoSEQ multiplex PCR, the repertoire was profiled, and TCRdb retains in-frame clones only, with some absent. This sample has under 80,000 clones; 70% to 85% occur once, and the top ten carry 7% to 9%. The sample comprised PBMCs. Source of these receptors: a woman between 40 and 50 years old in good health and CMV-seronegative. CDR3s include the opening cysteine and the closing phenylalanine or tryptophan. The D gene is left open where the match is weak. Clone size is not always given. Where it is, it says once, few, many or a class for expanded clones.

TRBD1	TRBV29-1	TRBJ1-1	-	CSAQGGTGYPEAFF	TGCAGCGCCCAGGGCGGGACAGGGTACCCTGAAGCTTTCTTT
-	TRBV7-2	TRBJ2-5	-	CASSLNRGGRETQYF	TGTGCCAGCAGCTTGAACAGGGGGGGTCGGGAGACCCAGTACTTC
-	TRBV29-1	TRBJ2-2	-	CSVGGLTNTGELFF	TGCAGCGTTGGGGGGCTCACGAACACCGGGGAGCTGTTTTTT
TRBD1	TRBV2	TRBJ1-5	few	CASRNRGTLPQHF	TGTGCCAGCAGAAACAGGGGGACCCTGCCCCAGCATTTT
TRBD1	TRBV5-6	TRBJ1-3	-	CASSLKQGALGNTIYF	TGTGCCAGCAGCTTGAAACAGGGGGCGCTTGGAAACACCATATATTTT
TRBD2	TRBV7-6	TRBJ2-1	once	CASSSTSGRAHNEQFF	TGTGCCAGCAGCTCGACTAGCGGGAGGGCCCACAATGAGCAGTTCTTC
-	TRBV5-1	TRBJ2-7	once	CASSLGAAGVEQYF	TGCGCCAGCAGCTTGGGGGCGGCAGGGGTCGAGCAGTACTTC
-	TRBV30	TRBJ1-1	-	CAWSGQVDTEAFF	TGTGCCTGGAGTGGACAGGTTGACACTGAAGCTTTCTTT
TRBD2	TRBV27	TRBJ2-5	-	CASSSPASGGGPETQYF	TGTGCCAGCAGCTCCCCGGCTAGCGGGGGTGGTCCAGAGACCCAGTACTTC
TRBD1	TRBV28	TRBJ1-2	-	CASRSTGGSYGYTF	TGTGCCAGCAGGTCTACAGGGGGCAGCTATGGCTACACCTTC
TRBD2	TRBV14	TRBJ2-1	-	CASSQDLGLAHLGNEQFF	TGTGCCAGCAGCCAAGATCTGGGACTAGCTCATCTCGGCAATGAGCAGTTCTTC
TRBD1	TRBV13	TRBJ1-2	-	CASKGTGWVVDGYTF	TGTGCCAGCAAGGGGACAGGCTGGGTTGTTGATGGCTACACCTTC
TRBD2	TRBV27	TRBJ2-3	-	CASSFITSGSTDTQYF	TGTGCCAGCAGTTTCATTACTAGCGGGAGCACAGATACGCAGTATTTT
TRBD1	TRBV5-1	TRBJ2-1	-	CASSTRTGTNEQFF	TGCGCCAGCAGCACTAGGACAGGGACAAATGAGCAGTTCTTC
-	TRBV5-4	TRBJ1-1	-	CASSSGPLTVSNTEAFF	TGTGCCAGCAGCTCCGGGCCCTTGACAGTTTCGAACACTGAAGCTTTCTTT
-	TRBV15	TRBJ1-3	-	CATSRDRPGKTFGNTIYF	TGTGCCACCAGCAGAGATCGTCCCGGGAAGACTTTTGGAAACACCATATATTTT
-	TRBV6-6	TRBJ2-7	-	CASSSQGPGYEQYF	TGTGCCAGCAGTTCCCAGGGTCCTGGGTACGAGCAGTACTTC
TRBD1	TRBV11-3	TRBJ2-1	-	CASSLRVSGQGYNEQFF	TGTGCCAGCAGCTTAAGGGTGTCGGGACAGGGCTACAATGAGCAGTTCTTC
-	TRBV19	TRBJ1-3	few	CASSIGVASGNTIYF	TGTGCCAGTAGTATCGGGGTCGCCTCTGGAAACACCATATATTTT
-	TRBV2	TRBJ1-5	-	CASSEYRDQPQHF	TGTGCCAGCAGTGAATACAGGGATCAGCCCCAGCATTTT
-	TRBV11-2	TRBJ2-7	few	CASSLVGDFSYSYEQYF	TGTGCCAGCAGCTTAGTGGGGGACTTTTCCTACTCCTACGAGCAGTACTTC
TRBD2	TRBV6-6	TRBJ2-3	-	CASSGTSGGTQYF	TGTGCCAGCAGTGGGACTAGCGGGGGGACGCAGTATTTT
TRBD2	TRBV7-3	TRBJ2-1	-	CASSLRGGHEQFF	TGTGCCAGCAGTTTACGGGGGGGACATGAGCAGTTCTTC
TRBD2	TRBV13	TRBJ2-7	-	CASSSGLATSYEQYF	TGTGCCAGCAGCTCCGGACTAGCGACCAGCTACGAGCAGTACTTC
TRBD2	TRBV5-1	TRBJ2-5	few	CASSWAGTSEETQYF	TGCGCCAGCAGCTGGGCAGGGACTAGCGAGGAGACCCAGTACTTC
TRBD2	TRBV6-4	TRBJ2-3	few	CASSDSTSGSGTQYF	TGTGCCAGCAGTGACTCGACTAGCGGGAGTGGTACGCAGTATTTT
TRBD1	TRBV29-1	TRBJ2-1	-	CSVEVIGTAIYNEQFF	TGCAGCGTTGAAGTAATAGGGACAGCGATATACAATGAGCAGTTCTTC
TRBD1	TRBV30	TRBJ1-4	-	CAWSGGQGREKLFF	TGTGCCTGGAGTGGGGGACAGGGGCGTGAAAAACTGTTTTTT